Listed below are T cell receptor beta chains from one sample, sequenced in a study of early T cells in non-severe SARS-CoV-2 infection. MiXCR, applied by TCRdb to the 5' RACE reads, yields one record per CDR3 protein. The top ten clones hold approximately 5% of a sample with just over 95,000 distinct CDR3 sequences, approximately 10% of them seen once. The sequencing input was whole blood. The receptor set was obtained from an adult who was a healthcare worker with PCR-confirmed SARS-CoV-2 infection or an uninfected control (not recorded which). The CDR3 runs from the conserved cysteine through the conserved F or W.

j_call v_call cdr3_aa
TRBJ2-2 TRBV5-1 CASSFLLGARNTGELFF
TRBJ1-5 TRBV3-1 CASSQDRGYQPQHF
TRBJ2-3 TRBV6-5 CASQRGLAATDTQYF
TRBJ1-2 TRBV29-1 CSVTSRQTHYGYTF
TRBJ1-4 TRBV18 CASSSAPGGTNEKLFF
TRBJ2-1 TRBV28 CASRTYRGQFF
TRBJ2-1 TRBV6-1 CASSFSGRTYNEQFF
TRBJ1-1 TRBV29-1 CSVGEKHTEAFF
TRBJ2-7 TRBV6-6 CASSYGGGEQYF
TRBJ2-1 TRBV20-1 CSARNPALYNEQFF